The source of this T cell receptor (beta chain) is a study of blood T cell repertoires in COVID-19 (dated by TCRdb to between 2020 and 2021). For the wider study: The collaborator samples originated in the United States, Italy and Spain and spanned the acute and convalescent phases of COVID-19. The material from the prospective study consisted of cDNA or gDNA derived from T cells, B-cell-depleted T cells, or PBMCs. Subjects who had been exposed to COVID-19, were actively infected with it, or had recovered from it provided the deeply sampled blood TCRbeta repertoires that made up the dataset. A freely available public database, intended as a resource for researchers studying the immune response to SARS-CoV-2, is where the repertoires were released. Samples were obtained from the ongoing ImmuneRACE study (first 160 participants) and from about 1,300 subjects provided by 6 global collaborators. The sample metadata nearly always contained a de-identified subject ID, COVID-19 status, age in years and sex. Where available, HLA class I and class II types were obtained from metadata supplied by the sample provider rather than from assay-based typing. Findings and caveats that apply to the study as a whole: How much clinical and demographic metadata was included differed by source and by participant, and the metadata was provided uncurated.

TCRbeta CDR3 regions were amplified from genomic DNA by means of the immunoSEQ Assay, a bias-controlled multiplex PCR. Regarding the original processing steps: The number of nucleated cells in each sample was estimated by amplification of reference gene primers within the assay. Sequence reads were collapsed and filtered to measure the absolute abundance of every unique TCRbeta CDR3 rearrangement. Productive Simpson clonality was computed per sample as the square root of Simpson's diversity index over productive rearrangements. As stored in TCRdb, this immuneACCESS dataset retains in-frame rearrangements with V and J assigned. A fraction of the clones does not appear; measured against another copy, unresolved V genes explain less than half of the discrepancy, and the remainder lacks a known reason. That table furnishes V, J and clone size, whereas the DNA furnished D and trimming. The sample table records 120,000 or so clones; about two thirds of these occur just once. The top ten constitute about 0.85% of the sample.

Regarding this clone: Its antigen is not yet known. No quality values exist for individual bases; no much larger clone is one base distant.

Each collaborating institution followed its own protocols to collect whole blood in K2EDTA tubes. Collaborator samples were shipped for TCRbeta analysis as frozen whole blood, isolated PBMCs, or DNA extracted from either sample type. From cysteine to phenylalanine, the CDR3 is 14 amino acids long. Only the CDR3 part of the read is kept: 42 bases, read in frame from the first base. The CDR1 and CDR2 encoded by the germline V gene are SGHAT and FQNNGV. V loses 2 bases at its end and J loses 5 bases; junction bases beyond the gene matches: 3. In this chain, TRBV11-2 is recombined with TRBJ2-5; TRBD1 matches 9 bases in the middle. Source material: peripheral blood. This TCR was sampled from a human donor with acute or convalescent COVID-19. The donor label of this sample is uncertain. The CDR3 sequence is CASSLLTGGETQYF. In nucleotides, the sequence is TGTGCCAGCAGCTTACTCACAGGGGGCGAGACCCAGTACTTC.